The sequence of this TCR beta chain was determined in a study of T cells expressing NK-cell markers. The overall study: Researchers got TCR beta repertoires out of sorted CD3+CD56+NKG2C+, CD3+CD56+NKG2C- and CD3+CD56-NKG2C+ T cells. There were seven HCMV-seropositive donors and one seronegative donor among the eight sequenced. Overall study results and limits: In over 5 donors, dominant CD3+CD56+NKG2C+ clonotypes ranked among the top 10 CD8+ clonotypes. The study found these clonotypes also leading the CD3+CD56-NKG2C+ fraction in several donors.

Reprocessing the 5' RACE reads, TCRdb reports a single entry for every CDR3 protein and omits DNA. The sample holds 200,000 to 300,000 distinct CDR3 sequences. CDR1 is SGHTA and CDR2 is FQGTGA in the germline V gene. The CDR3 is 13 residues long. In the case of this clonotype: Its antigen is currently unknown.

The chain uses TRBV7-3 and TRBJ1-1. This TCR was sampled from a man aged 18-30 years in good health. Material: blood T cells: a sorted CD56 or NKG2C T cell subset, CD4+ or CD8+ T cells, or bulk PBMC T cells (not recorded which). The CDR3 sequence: CASSRSTNTEAFF.